This T cell receptor (beta chain) appears in the sequencing data of a study of OX40 agonist ivuxolimab in advanced cancers. Across the study: Checkpoint inhibitors had been given previously to roughly 36% of patients. Broader study findings: No determination was made of the antigen specificity of the expanded peripheral T cells. Some patients who did not respond also had low normalized T-cell clonal expansion.

Here immunoSEQ multiplex PCR was the method, and the copy in TCRdb shows in-frame clones only, minus some. The sample has about 32,000 clones, around 84% seen once. The V gene's germline CDR1 is MNHNY and CDR2 SVGAGI (reference sequence). V was clipped by 2 bases and J by 3 bases, with 17 bases between them. This CDR3 has 16 amino acids. In regard to this clone: The antigen is unknown.

This receptor was taken from an adult with an advanced solid tumor such as melanoma, head and neck, liver or kidney cancer. The material sequenced was CD4+ or CD8+ T cells sorted from blood, taken in a trial of the OX40 agonist ivuxolimab. J is TRBJ2-7 and V is TRBV6-6; possible D gene TRBD1, 6 bases. This CDR3 reads CASSYLTTGLDYEQYF. CDR3 in DNA: TGTGCCAGCAGTTACCTTACAACAGGGTTGGACTACGAGCAGTACTTC.